This TCR beta chain appears in the sequencing data of a study of PD-1 blockade in classical Hodgkin lymphoma (dated by TCRdb to the early 2020s). Broadly, across the study: Nivolumab dosing was 3 mg/kg intravenously every 2 weeks, continuing until either disease progression or unacceptable toxicity. The study used CyTOF and TCR beta sequencing to define a peripheral blood immune signature of response to PD-1 blockade in classical Hodgkin lymphoma.

With regard to this clone: This clone's antigen is unknown. Within one base of it there is no much larger clone, and no base qualities were kept.

General conclusions and limits of the study: By C4D1, a significant rise was seen in CD4+ TCR diversity but not in CD8+ TCR diversity (p=0.0027 vs p=0.16), and the rise was most apparent among complete responders (p=0.02). Baseline diversity similar to that of newly diagnosed patients was observed in trial patients achieving complete response, whereas significantly lower diversity was observed in partial responders and progressors. Only a single clinical trial cohort was studied, and what caused the repertoire differences, possibly disease activity or prior therapy, remained undefined. Lower diversity was observed in patients in whom nivolumab was started less than 1 year after ASCT, and these patients were excluded from later analyses so that confounding by immune reconstitution would be avoided. Baseline TCR diversity was reported to be lower in newly diagnosed patients than in healthy donors, and even lower in relapsed/refractory patients.

Read against the paper, the sample's time point label means: cycle 2 day 1 (C2D1) of nivolumab. All trial patients had relapsed after autologous stem cell transplantation, with cohorts A, B and C differing in prior brentuximab vedotin exposure. The trial cohort comprised around 60 patients with relapsed/refractory classical Hodgkin lymphoma whose best overall responses were complete response, partial response or progressive disease. Single-agent nivolumab was administered to trial patients in the multi-cohort phase II CheckMate 205 trial. Best overall response was determined by an independent review committee according to the 2007 International Working Group response criteria. PBMCs from the trial were collected at three points: immediately before nivolumab initiation (C1D1), and during therapy at cycle 2 day 1 and cycle 4 day 1. Peripheral blood was collected in 8 mL Vacutainer Cell Preparation Tubes, from which PBMCs were isolated by centrifugation and then cryopreserved.

The Qiagen DNeasy kit was used to extract genomic DNA from unsorted PBMCs and from the negatively selected CD4+ and CD8+ fractions. TCR beta CDR3 regions were amplified by immunoSEQ multiplex PCR using primers annealing to V and J segments. A synthetic immune receptor repertoire was used to minimize amplification bias, and remaining bias was computationally removed after sequencing. Per the original workflow: Repertoire diversity was quantified as the Shannon entropy index using custom Python scripts. Unsorted, CD4+ and CD8+ repertoires were analyzed separately, except for combined analyses in which CD4+ and CD8+ sequences were merged in silico. Clonal expansion was defined as a frequency increase of at least 2-fold after treatment compared with C1D1, and clones undetected at baseline were assigned a pseudocount of 0.5. Singleton clones were defined as clones with 0 or 1 copy at C1D1, and non-singleton clones were defined as clones with 2 or more copies. Clones expanded in unsorted samples were labelled as CD4+, CD8+ or unknown by matching protein sequences in sorted samples from the same patient. Wilcoxon tests on paired samples were used to test diversity changes from C1D1 to C4D1. TCRdb holds this immuneACCESS table with in-frame rearrangements only. Some clones are missing; in checked studies, unresolved V genes explain under half, and the rest has no known cause. The D gene and trimming were derived from the DNA, and the V and J assignments and clone size from that table. This sample holds 11,000 to 15,000 clones; 60% to 80% were observed only once. The ten most abundant clones make up about a quarter of the sample.

Between the V and J ends, shortened by 4 bases and 1 base respectively, the junction contains 7 bases. The germline V gene yields SGHNT for CDR1 and YENEEA for CDR2. The CDR3 numbers 13 residues from cysteine through phenylalanine. Only the CDR3 portion is preserved as DNA: 39 bases, with reading frame beginning at the first base. The chain is assembled from TRBV11-3 and TRBJ1-1; there is no confident call for the D gene. The TCR was taken from a human donor with classical Hodgkin lymphoma. The sequencing here drew on peripheral blood mononuclear cells (PBMCs), taken before the second cycle of nivolumab. The DNA sequence is given as TGTGCCAGCAGCTCCGGACCGAACACTGAAGCTTTCTTT. The encoded protein is CASSSGPNTEAFF.